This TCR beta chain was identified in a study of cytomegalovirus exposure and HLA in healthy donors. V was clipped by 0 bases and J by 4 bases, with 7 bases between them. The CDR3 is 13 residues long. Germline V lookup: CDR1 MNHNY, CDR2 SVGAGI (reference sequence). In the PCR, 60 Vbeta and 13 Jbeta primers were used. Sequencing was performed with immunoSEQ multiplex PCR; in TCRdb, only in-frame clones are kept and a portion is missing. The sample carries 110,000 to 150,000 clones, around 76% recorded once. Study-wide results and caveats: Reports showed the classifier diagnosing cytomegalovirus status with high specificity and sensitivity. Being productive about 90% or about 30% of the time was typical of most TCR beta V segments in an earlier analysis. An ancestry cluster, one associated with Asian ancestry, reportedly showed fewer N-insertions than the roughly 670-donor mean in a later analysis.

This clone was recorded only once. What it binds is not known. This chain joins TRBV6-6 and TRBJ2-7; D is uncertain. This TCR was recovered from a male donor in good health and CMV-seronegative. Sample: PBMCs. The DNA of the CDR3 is TGTGCCAGCAGTTACTCTCGGTCGTACGAGCAGTACTTC. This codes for CASSYSRSYEQYF.